This entry lists 2 T cell receptor beta chains sequenced from one sample in a study of blood T cell repertoires in COVID-19. Only in-frame clones appear in the TCRdb table, and some are missing; sequencing was by immunoSEQ multiplex PCR. This repertoire shows hundreds of thousands of clones, 80% to 90% found once; its top ten account for roughly 1.1%. Material for sequencing was PBMCs or T cells enriched from blood (not recorded which). The receptors shown here come from a man aged 25 to 40 who had recovered from COVID-19.

This clone was picked up one time. V usage is TRBV13 and J usage is TRBJ2-1; TRBD1 might be the D (6 bases). Between the trimmed V and J ends, which lost 3 bases and 4 bases, there was a span of 10 bases. This CDR3 contains 14 residues. Germline V gene sequence: CDR1 PRHDT, CDR2 FYEKMQ (reference sequence). The CDR3 spells CASSFQQGYNEQFF. CDR3 nucleotides: TGTGCCAGCAGCTTCCAACAGGGATACAATGAGCAGTTCTTC.

V usage is TRBV19 and J usage is TRBJ2-7; tentatively, D is TRBD1 (6 bases). Germline V lookup: CDR1 LNHDA, CDR2 SQIVND (reference sequence). This CDR3 region has 14 residues. Trimming cost V 8 bases and J 6 bases, with 20 bases left between them. The CDR3 coding sequence is TGTGCCAGTCGGCAGGGGCGCGAAGTAGGCGAGCAGTACTTC. The encoded protein is CASRQGREVGEQYF. Using reference TRBV19 and TRBJ2-7 for the parts outside the CDR3, the full variable domain is DGGITQSPKYLFRKEGQNVTLSCEQNLNHDAMYWYRQDPGQGLRLIYYSQIVNDFQKGDIAEGYSVSREKKESFPLTVTSAQKNPTAFYLCASRQGREVGEQYFGPGTRLTVT.